A selection of T cell receptor beta chains follows, all from one sample in a study of T cell responses to AZD1222 COVID-19 vaccine. The protocol was immunoSEQ multiplex PCR, while the TCRdb copy is restricted to in-frame clones and leaves out a portion. The sample gives some 150,000 clones, roughly 90% of which show up once; approximately 17% is in the top ten. The material was peripheral blood, obtained on day 0 of AZD1222 vaccination. The receptors were gathered from an adult in good health. CDR3s include the opening cysteine and the closing phenylalanine or tryptophan. Each record gives: clone size, J gene, D gene, V gene, CDR3 protein, CDR3 DNA. A D gene is named only where the DNA matches it firmly. Clone size is not always given. Where it is, it says once, few, many or a class for expanded clones.

>.|TRBJ1-1|TRBD1|TRBV30
CALKQGMNTEAFF
TGTGCCTTAAAACAGGGGATGAACACTGAAGCTTTCTTT
>.|TRBJ2-3|.|TRBV18
CASSPLDVWGTDTQYF
TGTGCCAGCTCACCTCTGGATGTATGGGGCACAGATACGCAGTATTTT
>.|TRBJ1-2|.|TRBV14
CASSPKSGYGYTF
TGTGCCAGCAGCCCCAAATCTGGCTATGGCTACACCTTC
>.|TRBJ1-1|.|TRBV7-2
CASSLARMNTEAFF
TGTGCCAGCAGCTTAGCACGGATGAACACTGAAGCTTTCTTT
>.|TRBJ2-1|TRBD1|TRBV28
CASKLTGTYNEQFF
TGTGCCAGCAAACTGACAGGGACCTACAATGAGCAGTTCTTC
>.|TRBJ2-5|.|TRBV7-6
CASSLGIRETQYF
TGTGCCAGCAGCTTAGGAATAAGAGAGACCCAGTACTTC
>.|TRBJ1-6|.|TRBV12-3/TRBV12-4
CASSRDMAPLHF
TGTGCCAGCAGTCGTGATATGGCACCCCTCCACTTT
>once|TRBJ1-4|TRBD1|TRBV5-6
CASSLVGQGTEGTEKLFF
TGTGCCAGCAGCTTGGTCGGACAGGGAACCGAGGGAACGGAAAAACTGTTTTTT
>few|TRBJ2-2|TRBD1|TRBV5-1
CASSLGDRDTGELFF
TGCGCCAGCAGCTTGGGGGACAGGGACACCGGGGAGCTGTTTTTT
>many|TRBJ1-4|.|TRBV2
CAGQRGIREKLFF
TGTGCCGGACAAAGGGGTATAAGGGAAAAACTGTTTTTT
>.|TRBJ1-1|TRBD1|TRBV12-3/TRBV12-4
CASRPIDRAEAFF
TGTGCCAGCAGACCCATCGACAGGGCGGAAGCTTTCTTT
>once|TRBJ1-1|.|TRBV7-2
CASGTQGTLGTEAFF
TGTGCCAGCGGCACTCAGGGGACGTTGGGGACTGAAGCTTTCTTT
>.|TRBJ1-1|.|TRBV19
CASSTWNTEAFF
TGTGCCAGTAGTACCTGGAACACTGAAGCTTTCTTT
>.|TRBJ1-1|TRBD1|TRBV19
CASRAGGPEAFF
TGTGCCAGTAGGGCAGGGGGCCCTGAAGCTTTCTTT
>.|TRBJ1-4|TRBD1|TRBV15
CATSGGTDRLPEKLFF
TGTGCCACCAGCGGCGGGACAGACAGGCTCCCGGAAAAACTGTTTTTT
>.|TRBJ1-5|.|TRBV4-1
CASSQNRVSNQPQHF
TGCGCCAGCAGCCAGAACAGGGTTAGCAATCAGCCCCAGCATTTT
>.|TRBJ1-3|TRBD1|TRBV25-1
CASSRARTGAPGNTIYF
TGTGCCAGCAGCCGAGCAAGGACAGGGGCGCCTGGAAACACCATATATTTT
>once|TRBJ2-1|TRBD2|TRBV19
CASSSASGAYNEQFF
TGTGCCAGTAGTTCCGCTAGCGGGGCCTACAATGAGCAGTTCTTC
>.|TRBJ1-4|.|TRBV30
CAWSTRLGGEKLFF
TGTGCCTGGAGCACGCGTCTCGGTGGGGAAAAACTGTTTTTT
>.|TRBJ2-5|TRBD1|TRBV11-3
CASSWGVGQGEETQYF
TGTGCCAGCAGCTGGGGAGTGGGACAGGGGGAAGAGACCCAGTACTTC
>.|TRBJ1-1|.|TRBV5-4
CASSPGQLANTEAFF
TGTGCCAGCAGCCCAGGACAGCTCGCTAACACTGAAGCTTTCTTT
>.|TRBJ1-1|.|TRBV5-6
CASSLVGQGNTEAFF
TGTGCCAGCAGCTTGGTCGGTCAGGGCAACACTGAAGCTTTCTTT
>.|TRBJ1-2|.|TRBV28
CASSLRGLNGYTF
TGTGCCAGCAGTCTAAGGGGGTTGAATGGCTACACCTTC
>.|TRBJ1-6|TRBD1|TRBV18
CASSPGTGAGGSPLHF
TGTGCCAGCTCACCAGGGACAGGGGCTGGTGGTTCACCCCTCCACTTT
>.|TRBJ1-2|.|TRBV7-8
CASSSARGVEGGYTF
TGTGCCAGCAGCTCGGCAAGAGGGGTGGAGGGTGGCTACACCTTC
>few|TRBJ2-7|.|TRBV12-3/TRBV12-4
CASSSLRGQYF
TGTGCCAGCAGTTCTCTTAGGGGACAGTACTTC
>once|TRBJ1-3|.|TRBV27
CASSQRRGAGNTIYF
TGTGCCAGCAGCCAAAGGAGGGGGGCTGGAAACACCATATATTTT
>.|TRBJ2-3|.|TRBV27
CASSYQLSDGDTQYF
TGTGCCAGCAGTTACCAGCTCTCGGACGGAGATACGCAGTATTTT
>.|TRBJ2-1|.|TRBV29-1
CSVEVEGGPPQFF
TGCAGCGTTGAAGTTGAGGGGGGCCCCCCCCAGTTCTTC
>.|TRBJ1-2|.|TRBV5-1
CASSLTTAYGYTF
TGCGCCAGCAGCTTGACGACAGCCTATGGCTACACCTTC
>few|TRBJ1-3|.|TRBV28
CASSLDWASGNTIYF
TGTGCCAGCAGTTTGGACTGGGCCTCTGGAAACACCATATATTTT
>.|TRBJ1-2|.|TRBV7-8
CASSSGAAGWYGYTF
TGTGCCAGCAGCTCGGGGGCGGCGGGCTGGTATGGCTACACCTTC
>.|TRBJ2-7|.|TRBV5-5
CASSVSITNFYEQYF
TGTGCCAGCAGCGTCAGCATAACAAACTTCTACGAGCAGTACTTC